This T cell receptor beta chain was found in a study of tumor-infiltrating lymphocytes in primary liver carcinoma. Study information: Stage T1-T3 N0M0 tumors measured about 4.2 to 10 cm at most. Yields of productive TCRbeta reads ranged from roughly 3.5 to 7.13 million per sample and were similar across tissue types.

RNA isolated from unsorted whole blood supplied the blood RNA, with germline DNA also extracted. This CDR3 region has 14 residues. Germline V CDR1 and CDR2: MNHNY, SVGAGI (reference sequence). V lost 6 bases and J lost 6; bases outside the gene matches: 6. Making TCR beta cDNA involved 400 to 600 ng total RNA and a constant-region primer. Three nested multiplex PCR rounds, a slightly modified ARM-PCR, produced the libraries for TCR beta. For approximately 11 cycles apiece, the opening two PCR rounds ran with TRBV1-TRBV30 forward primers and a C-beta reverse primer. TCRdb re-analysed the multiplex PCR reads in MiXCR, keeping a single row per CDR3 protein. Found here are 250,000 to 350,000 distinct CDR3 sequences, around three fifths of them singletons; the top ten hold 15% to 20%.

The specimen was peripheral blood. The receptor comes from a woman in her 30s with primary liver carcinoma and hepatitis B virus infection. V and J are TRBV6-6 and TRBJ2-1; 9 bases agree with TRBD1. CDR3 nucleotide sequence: TGTGCCAGCAGCTCGGGACAGGGTAGCAATGAGCAGTTCTTC. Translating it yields CASSSGQGSNEQFF.